Sequencing of this T cell receptor (beta chain) was carried out in a study of T cell responses to AZD1222 COVID-19 vaccine. This clone was recorded once. One junction end disagrees with the germline gene, perhaps due to a read error. Assay: immunoSEQ multiplex PCR; the TCRdb copy retains only in-frame clones and omits some. This table holds around 150,000 clones, approximately 94% found once. CDR3 length equals 15 residues. Germline V gene data show CDR1 as MNHEY and CDR2 as SVGAGI. This chain connects TRBV6-5 to TRBJ2-1; the D is unclear. The specimen comprised peripheral blood, sampled 28 days after the second AZD1222 dose. This clonotype originated in an adult who received the AZD1222 COVID-19 vaccine. The CDR3 loop is CASSHSRVPDNEQFF. The CDR3 coding sequence is TGTGCCAGCAGTCACTCCCGGGTCCCAGACAATGAGCAGTTCTTC.